The entry below gives a single TCR beta chain sequence along with its context. Its antigen is not identified. Per germline, CDR1 LNHDA and CDR2 SQIVND (reference sequence). V lost 3 bases to trimming and J lost 7 bases, with 22 bases between them. This CDR3 has 17 amino acids. This sample was included in a study of long-term antiretroviral therapy in people with HIV. Study-level results: Someone took the blood between about 2003 and 2018, maybe while older ART regimens were in use.

immunoSEQ v3.0 was run at survey level. Clones were read by immunoSEQ multiplex PCR, and TCRdb kept only the in-frame ones, dropping some. Here the sample spans about 28,000 clones, 80% to 85% being singletons. The sample here was unsorted PBMCs, taken 0.4 years after starting antiretroviral therapy. The rearrangement joins TRBV19 to TRBJ2-1; maybe TRBD1 (7 bases). This receptor was identified in a man younger than 30 with HIV. Here the CDR3 reads CASSIPPTGTGANEQFF. The CDR3 nucleotides read TGTGCCAGTAGTATCCCCCCGACAGGGACGGGGGCGAATGAGCAGTTCTTC.